These T cell receptor beta chains were read from a single sample in a study of blood T cell repertoires in COVID-19. The table came from immunoSEQ multiplex PCR; TCRdb's copy has only in-frame clones and leaves some out. The sample gives under 350,000 clones, about 89% of which show up once; 2% to 2.5% is in the top ten. The sequencing sample was made of peripheral blood. The origin of the receptors is a man in his fifties with acute or convalescent COVID-19. Each CDR3 is given without its conserved first and last residue.

v_call	j_call	cdr3_aa
TRBV7-9	TRBJ2-7	ASSSDTYEQY
TRBV18	TRBJ1-1	ASSATLGNTEAF
TRBV27	TRBJ2-5	ASSFDREETQY
TRBV10-3	TRBJ1-6	AISDKGEDSPLH
TRBV27	TRBJ1-2	ASSSYGTGSGYT
TRBV18	TRBJ2-5	ASSPMDRGLPQY
TRBV5-1	TRBJ1-1	ASSLKGDTEAF
TRBV5-5	TRBJ1-2	ASSLGGPNYGYT
TRBV7-9	TRBJ2-7	ASTNELPGQDN
TRBV6-5	TRBJ2-7	ASSLRGVFLYEQY
TRBV11-3	TRBJ2-1	ASSLETKSEQF
TRBV7-9	TRBJ1-2	ASSVGQASDYGYT
TRBV6-2/TRBV6-3	TRBJ1-2	ASSYPDRVVINYGYT
TRBV7-2	TRBJ2-7	ASSYGIRGYEQY
TRBV27	TRBJ2-7	ASSILGGDEQY
TRBV19	TRBJ1-4	ASSMREREKLF
TRBV12-3/TRBV12-4	TRBJ2-1	ASSLVSNEQF
TRBV4-1	TRBJ1-1	ASSQDRGLMNTEAF